The entry below describes one T cell receptor (beta chain). These data originate in a study of blood T cell repertoires in COVID-19. Study summary: Whether acute or convalescent, the COVID-19 samples came from the United States, Italy and Spain. The cDNA or gDNA used as material had been derived from T cells, B-cell-depleted T cells, or PBMCs.

There are 12 residues in the CDR3. Looked up from germline, CDR1 is SGHDT and CDR2 is YYEEEE. V was pared by 3 bases and J by 4 bases, with 5 bases between. Under the authors' procedure: Amplification of reference gene primers was used by the study to estimate nucleated cell counts. Sequencing was performed with immunoSEQ multiplex PCR; in TCRdb, only in-frame clones are kept and a portion is missing. For V, J and clone size, that table is used; D and trimming come from the DNA. The sample gives more than 65,000 clones, over 60% of which show up once; around 21% is in the top ten. This sequence was found in a woman older than 75 with active or convalescent COVID-19. Sequences were obtained from peripheral blood. This sequence joins TRBV5-6 and TRBJ1-5; D call uncertain. The DNA of the CDR3 is TGTGCCAGCAGCTCTGTTAATCAGCCCCAGCATTTT. This translates into CASSSVNQPQHF.